The T cell receptor beta chain under discussion was sequenced for a study of CD4+ T cells in melanoma. The repertoire was sequenced with immunoSEQ multiplex PCR; TCRdb's copy has only in-frame clones and lacks some. This sample has more than 8,000 clones, with roughly 60% found just once. The CDR3 sequence is 16 residues long. V lost 0 bases and J 0 bases, leaving 12 bases between the germline ends. The germline V gene has CDR1 GTSNPN and CDR2 SVGIG (reference sequence). The chain couples TRBV30 to TRBJ2-1, with a possible D match to TRBD1 (5 bases). The sequencing input was cells from a culture (not recorded whether cultured in vitro). The receptor's source is a human donor with melanoma. The CDR3 DNA sequence: TGTGCCTGGAGTGTACAAGGGGCCCTCTCCTACAATGAGCAGTTCTTC. Amino acid sequence: CAWSVQGALSYNEQFF.